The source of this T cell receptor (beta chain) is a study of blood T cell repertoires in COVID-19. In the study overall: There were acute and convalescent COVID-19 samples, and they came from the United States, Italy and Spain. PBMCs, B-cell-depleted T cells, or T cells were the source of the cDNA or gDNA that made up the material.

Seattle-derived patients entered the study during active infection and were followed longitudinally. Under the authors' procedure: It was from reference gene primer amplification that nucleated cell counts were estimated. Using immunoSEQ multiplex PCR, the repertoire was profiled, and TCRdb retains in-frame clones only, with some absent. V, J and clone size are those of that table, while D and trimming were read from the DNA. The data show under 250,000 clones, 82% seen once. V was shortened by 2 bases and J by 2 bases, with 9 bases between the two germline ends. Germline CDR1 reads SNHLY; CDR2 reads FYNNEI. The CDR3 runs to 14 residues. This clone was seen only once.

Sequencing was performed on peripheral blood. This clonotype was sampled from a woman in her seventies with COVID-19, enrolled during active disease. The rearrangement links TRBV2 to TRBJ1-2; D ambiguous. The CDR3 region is CASSERGSNYGYTF. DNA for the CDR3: TGTGCCAGCAGTGAACGGGGTTCAAACTATGGCTACACCTTC.